What follows are 2 T cell receptor beta chains derived from one specimen sequenced in a study of patients and donors after allogeneic stem cell transplantation (TCRdb year 2020). The library was obtained by RT-PCR. The run used a NextSeq 550. Clones were called with MiXCR by TCRdb after fastp trimmed the public reads at Q25, and only in-frame beta chains were retained. Each CDR3 protein appears once, grouped with its most common genes and DNA. The table for this sample lists roughly 180,000 distinct CDR3 sequences; less than 45% of them were counted only once. Together, the top ten hold approximately 32% of the sample. The sequenced material came from blood, either unsorted or a sorted T cell fraction (not recorded which). Receptors were obtained from a human donor who was either an allogeneic HSCT recipient or a stem cell or donor lymphocyte infusion donor (not recorded which). It is not recorded whose cells these are; they may come from a transplant donor.

The chain combines TRBV12-3 or TRBV12-4 with TRBJ1-1, with D unresolved. The CDR3 contains 12 residues. The V end was cut by 2 bases, the J end by 10 bases, with 11 bases between. The CDR3 sequence: CASSLTPRGAFF. CDR3 DNA sequence: TGTGCCAGCAGTTTAACGCCACGGGGAGCTTTCTTT.

The CDR3 loop reads CASSSGLAVSYEQYF. The CDR3, as DNA: TGTGCCAGCAGTTCGGGACTAGCGGTCTCCTACGAGCAGTACTTC. This chain links TRBV6-5 with TRBJ2-7; 11 positions agree with TRBD2. V was pared by 4 bases and J by 0 bases, with 2 bases of the junction left unmatched. CDR1 is MNHEY and CDR2 is SVGAGI in the germline V gene. The CDR3 consists of 15 residues.